The 28 T cell receptor beta chains given below trace back to one sample, sequenced in a study of T-cell memory formation after mild COVID-19. TCRdb passed the 5' RACE reads through MiXCR, listing each CDR3 protein once. The sample records 250,000 to 300,000 distinct CDR3 sequences, around 15% being singletons. Sequenced input: PBMCs or a T cell subset sorted from them (not recorded which). The receptors come from a man aged 18 to 35 who had mild COVID-19 (a few samples of this study predate the infection). Cell type and time point are not known.

This clonotype occurred many times. J is TRBJ2-3 and V is TRBV6-2 or TRBV6-3, with a weak D call TRBD1 (5 bases). This CDR3 contains 14 residues. Trimming left V 5 bases short and J 0 bases short, with 9 bases between. The germline gives CDR1 MNHEY, CDR2 SVGEGT. CDR3 bases: TGTGCCAGCAGTGGGGCCACTAGCACAGATACGCAGTATTTT. Its protein is CASSGATSTDTQYF.

This clonotype was observed a handful of times. The chain uses TRBV12-3 or TRBV12-4 and TRBJ2-4; D is possibly TRBD2 (6 bases). This CDR3 region has 17 residues. Between the trimmed V and J ends, which lost 3 bases and 0 bases, there was a span of 15 bases. CDR3 in amino acids: CASSFSGRGLAKNIQYF. The CDR3 coding sequence is TGTGCCAGCAGTTTTTCTGGGCGGGGACTAGCCAAAAACATTCAGTACTTC.

The DNA of the CDR3 is TGTGCCAGCAGCCCCCAGCGGGGGGGCCGGGTAGAGCAGTTCTTC. Translation: CASSPQRGGRVEQFF. The chain employs TRBV7-9 and TRBJ2-1; 10 bases are a match to TRBD2. Unmatched junction bases numbered 11, after V lost 5 bases and J lost 10 bases. Germline values: CDR1 SEHNR, CDR2 FQNEAQ (reference sequence). The CDR3 runs 15 residues. The full variable domain, rest sourced from reference TRBV7-9 and TRBJ2-1, is DTGVSQNPRHKITKRGQNVTFRCDPISEHNRLYWYRQTLGQGPEFLTYFQNEAQLEKSRLLSDRFSAERPKGSFSTLEIQRTEQGDSAMYLCASSPQRGGRVEQFFGPGTRLTVL.

This clonotype was observed a few times. The CDR3 nucleotides are TGTGCCAGCAGCTCCACTAGTTCCTACAATGAGCAGTTCTTC. Protein product: CASSSTSSYNEQFF. The chain employs TRBV7-3 and TRBJ2-1, with a possible D match to TRBD2 (5 bases). Germline lookup yields CDR1 SGHTA and CDR2 FQGTGA. The CDR3 has 14 residues. The ends were cut back, 4 bases at V and 1 base at J, with 8 bases in the middle.

This clonotype occurred a few times. The chain has TRBV7-3 and TRBJ2-3; D may be TRBD1 (6 bases). The germline CDR1 and CDR2 sequences are SGHTA and FQGTGA. This CDR3 is built from 15 residues. The germline V and J ends were trimmed by 7 bases and 2 bases, with 16 bases remaining between them. CDR3 residues: CASMVAGALTDTQYF. The CDR3 bases are TGTGCCAGCATGGTGGCAGGGGCTCTCACAGATACGCAGTATTTT. The variable domain in full, with the rest retrieved from reference TRBV7-3 and TRBJ2-3, is GAGVSQTPSNKVTEKGKYVELRCDPISGHTALYWYRQSLGQGPEFLIYFQGTGAADDSGLPNDRFFAVRPEGSVSTLKIQRTERGDSAVYLCASMVAGALTDTQYFGPGTRLTVL.

V usage is TRBV4-1 and J usage is TRBJ2-7; D is tentatively TRBD1 or TRBD2 (7 bases each). From germline, CDR1 is MGHRA and CDR2 YSYEKL. The CDR3 length is 15 residues. V lost 0 bases, J lost 4 bases, and 13 bases lay in between. Here the CDR3 reads CASSQEGQGGYEQYF. CDR3 in DNA: TGCGCCAGCAGCCAAGAAGGGCAGGGGGGGTACGAGCAGTACTTC.

The rearrangement links TRBV12-3 or TRBV12-4 to TRBJ1-4; weak D call: TRBD1 (5 bases). The CDR3 is made up of 16 amino acids. Between the trimmed V and J ends, which lost 4 bases and 0 bases, there was a span of 12 bases. CDR3 sequence: CASSSQVLSTNEKLFF. DNA for the CDR3: TGTGCCAGCAGTTCACAGGTCCTCTCAACTAATGAAAAACTGTTTTTT.

The rearrangement uses TRBV11-3 and TRBJ1-1; D remains unclear. The CDR3 sequence is 14 residues long. Trimming cost V 5 bases and J 1 base, with 11 bases left between them. Germline-derived CDR1 and CDR2 are SGHNT and YENEEA. The CDR3 DNA reads as TGTGCCAGCAGCCGTAGCGTCGAGAACACTGAAGCTTTCTTT. Protein product: CASSRSVENTEAFF.

This clonotype has only a few counts. V gene TRBV14 combines with J gene TRBJ2-7, with D possibly being TRBD1 or TRBD2 (5 bases each). Trimming removed 2 bases at V and 1 base at J, with 9 bases between. This CDR3 region has 14 residues. CDR1 SGHDN and CDR2 FVKESK come from the germline V gene. The CDR3 nucleotides read TGTGCCAGCAGCCAATTCGGGGCGTCCTACGAGCAGTACGTC. It yields the protein CASSQFGASYEQYV.

This clonotype was seen only a few times. The rearrangement uses TRBV7-9 and TRBJ2-5, with D possibly being TRBD1 (5 bases). Trimming cost V 1 base and J 9 bases, with 18 bases left between them. Looked up from germline, CDR1 is SEHNR and CDR2 is FQNEAQ (reference sequence). The CDR3 totals 15 residues. In DNA, the CDR3 is TGTGCCAGCAGCTTAGACCTACAGGAGCCTCTGGCCCAGTACTTC. It specifies CASSLDLQEPLAQYF.

The chain recombines TRBV7-9 with TRBJ2-7; D gene unclear. Germline CDR1 SEHNR, CDR2 FQNEAQ (reference sequence). The CDR3 is 15 amino acids. V dropped 1 base and J dropped 2 bases, with 12 bases sitting between them. CDR3 sequence reads: CASSLGRAGPYEQYF. The CDR3 region has the DNA TGTGCCAGCAGCTTAGGACGAGCAGGCCCCTACGAGCAGTACTTC.

The chain couples TRBV14 to TRBJ2-5; 8 bases agree with TRBD2. This CDR3 spans 15 amino acids. Trimming took 0 bases from V and 5 from J; bases not matched to a gene: 5. Per the germline V gene, CDR1 is SGHDN and CDR2 is FVKESK. The CDR3 region is CASSQDTLAGETQYF. The CDR3 bases are TGTGCCAGCAGCCAAGATACCCTAGCGGGCGAGACCCAGTACTTC.

This clonotype was seen only a few times. The J gene is TRBJ2-7, the V gene TRBV30, with TRBD2 matching 7 bases. V shed 8 bases and J 0 bases; nucleotides not matched to a gene: 10. This CDR3 is built from 14 residues. The germline gives CDR1 GTSNPN, CDR2 SVGIG (reference sequence). The CDR3 loop reads CALRRPSGSYEQYF. The CDR3 nucleotides read TGTGCCCTCCGGCGGCCTAGCGGCTCCTACGAGCAGTACTTC.

This clonotype was seen repeatedly, ten times or more. The chain couples TRBV6-5 to TRBJ2-1; tentative D call: TRBD2 (6 bases). The CDR3 loop spans 15 amino acids. V dropped 4 bases and J dropped 9 bases, with 19 bases sitting between them. Germline CDR1 MNHEY, CDR2 SVGAGI. The CDR3 bases are TGTGCCAGCAGTTGGACCGGGACGCGGGGTGTTGAGCAGTTCTTC. Translated, it gives CASSWTGTRGVEQFF.

V usage is TRBV2 and J usage is TRBJ1-2; maybe TRBD1 (5 bases). The CDR3 is 11 residues long. CDR1 SNHLY and CDR2 FYNNEI come from the germline V gene. Trimming took off 8 bases at V and 8 bases at J, with 12 bases between the two ends. The CDR3 region has the DNA TGTGCCAGCGGGGGACGACAGGGCTACACCTTC. This sequence encodes CASGGRQGYTF.

At least ten counts were recorded for this clonotype. This chain links TRBV27 with TRBJ1-2, with unresolved D. Germline CDR1 is MNHEY and CDR2 is SMNVEV (reference sequence). This CDR3 has 16 amino acids. V was shortened by 6 bases and J by 0 bases, with 17 bases between the two germline ends. As DNA, the CDR3 is TGTGCCAGCAGGGGATTGTGGGGAGAGCCTAACTATGGCTACACCTTC. As protein: CASRGLWGEPNYGYTF.

This clonotype occurred a few times. The chain uses TRBV4-1 and TRBJ2-7, with 9 bases aligning to TRBD1. The CDR3 extends over 15 amino acids. Trimming took 7 bases from V and 5 from J; bases not matched to a gene: 12. Germline CDR1 and CDR2: MGHRA and YSYEKL. CDR3 sequence (DNA): TGCGCCAGCATCCATCCTGGACAGGGGATTCACGAGCAGTACTTC. Its protein is CASIHPGQGIHEQYF.

This clonotype was counted between two and nine times. The chain combines TRBV5-1 with TRBJ1-1; 10 nucleotides line up with TRBD1. Germline loops: CDR1 SGHRS, CDR2 YFSETQ. Trimming cost V 4 bases and J 4 bases; bases outside gene matches: 13. The CDR3 is 17 amino acids. Here the CDR3 DNA reads TGCGCCAGCAGCGCCCGACAGGGGGCGGTTTTGGGCACTGAAGCTTTCTTT. This encodes CASSARQGAVLGTEAFF.

The chain is built from TRBV12-3 or TRBV12-4 and TRBJ1-1, with D unclear. Trimming pared 4 bases from V and 5 bases from J, leaving 14 bases between. This CDR3 contains 14 residues. This chain's CDR3 is CASSSGPGRTEAFF. CDR3 in DNA: TGTGCCAGCAGTTCGGGTCCCGGGCGGACTGAAGCTTTCTTT.

This clonotype was observed a handful of times. This chain joins TRBV6-5 and TRBJ1-3; a possible D gene is TRBD1 (5 bases). Germline V gene data show CDR1 as MNHEY and CDR2 as SVGAGI. The CDR3 consists of 16 residues. V gave up 2 bases and J gave up 4 bases, with 15 bases separating them. CDR3 region: CASSYAAGPGGNTIYF. The CDR3 bases are TGTGCCAGCAGTTACGCGGCGGGACCCGGCGGAAACACCATATATTTT.

The sample holds many counts of this clonotype. This rearrangement joins TRBV7-9 to TRBJ2-1; D uncertain. From germline, CDR1 is SEHNR and CDR2 FQNEAQ (reference sequence). The CDR3 contains 12 residues. V was trimmed by 5 bases and J by 4 bases, leaving 6 bases between them. The CDR3 coding sequence is TGTGCCAGCAGCCAAAGGTACAATGAGCAGTTCTTC. This translates into CASSQRYNEQFF. The full variable domain, completed using reference TRBV7-9 and TRBJ2-1, is DTGVSQNPRHKITKRGQNVTFRCDPISEHNRLYWYRQTLGQGPEFLTYFQNEAQLEKSRLLSDRFSAERPKGSFSTLEIQRTEQGDSAMYLCASSQRYNEQFFGPGTRLTVL.

This clonotype has a handful of counts. The rearrangement uses TRBV7-2 and TRBJ1-4; D ambiguous. Germline CDR1 SGHTA, CDR2 FQGNSA. V dropped 2 bases and J dropped 10 bases, with 14 bases sitting between them. CDR3 length equals 14 residues. CDR3 DNA sequence: TGTGCCAGCAGCTTAATGAGTGCGGGTCGAAAACTGTTTTTT. Translation: CASSLMSAGRKLFF.

This clonotype was observed many times. The V gene is TRBV7-6, the J gene TRBJ2-2, with D possibly being TRBD1 (5 bases). The CDR3 covers 17 residues. Germline CDR1 is SGHVS and CDR2 is FNYEAQ. V was pared by 4 bases and J by 5 bases, with 20 bases between. CDR3 amino acids: CASSSPSRGPRTGELFF. DNA for the CDR3: TGTGCCAGCAGCTCCCCGTCTAGGGGCCCCAGGACCGGGGAGCTGTTTTTT.

The sample holds many counts of this clonotype. In DNA, the CDR3 is TGTGCCAGCAGTCTATCCTACAATGAGCAGTTCTTC. Encoded protein: CASSLSYNEQFF. The V and J genes are TRBV12-3 or TRBV12-4 and TRBJ2-1; D uncertain. The CDR3 contains 12 residues. Trimming removed 5 bases at V and 1 base at J, with 3 bases between.

The chain joins TRBV4-2 to TRBJ2-7; TRBD2 aligns across 9 bases. CDR3 length: 16 residues. Germline loops: CDR1 LGHNA, CDR2 YNFKEQ. Unmatched junction bases numbered 9, after V lost 3 bases and J lost 3 bases. CDR3 loop: CASSHLEASGVYEQYF. CDR3 DNA: TGTGCCAGCAGCCACCTGGAGGCTAGCGGGGTCTACGAGCAGTACTTC.

This clonotype occurred a few times. The chain recombines TRBV2 with TRBJ2-5, with D possibly called TRBD1 or TRBD2 (5 bases each). There are 12 residues in the CDR3. Deletions cut 6 bases from V and 0 bases from J, with 5 bases between. The germline CDR1 and CDR2 sequences are SNHLY and FYNNEI. The CDR3 here is CASRGDQETQYF. The CDR3 region has the DNA TGTGCCAGCAGGGGGGACCAAGAGACCCAGTACTTC.

This clonotype showed up just a few times. The chain recombines TRBV9 with TRBJ2-3, with D possibly matching TRBD2 (5 bases). This CDR3 region has 15 residues. From germline, CDR1 is SGDLS and CDR2 YYNGEE. Trimming cost V 0 bases and J 5 bases, with 13 bases left between them. The CDR3 DNA follows: TGTGCCAGCAGCGTAGGGTCTGGCCGGGGAGATACGCAGTATTTT. Its translation: CASSVGSGRGDTQYF.

This clonotype came up a few times. The gene calls are TRBV6-4 and TRBJ1-5; D may be TRBD1 (6 bases). With 6 bases removed from V and 5 bases from J, the gap between germline ends came to 17 bases. The CDR3 consists of 15 residues. CDR1 and CDR2 (germline): MRHNA, SNTAGT. Here the CDR3 reads CASRPPFGGHQPQHF. The CDR3, as DNA: TGTGCCAGCAGGCCCCCCTTTGGGGGGCATCAGCCCCAGCATTTT.